The 14 T cell receptor beta chains in this list originate from one sample, sequenced in a study of CD8+ T cells in alopecia areata. Following extraction, RNA underwent reverse transcription to cDNA, which served as the sequencing template. Method: immunoSEQ multiplex PCR; TCRdb's copy keeps in-frame clones and lacks some. The top ten clones hold about 15% of a sample with over 150,000 clones, around 50% of them seen once. The sequences come from CD4+ T cells sorted from blood, collected at week 0. Receptors originate from a human donor with alopecia areata.

The chain links TRBV14 to TRBJ2-6; 7 bases agree with TRBD1. V trimming: 4 bases; J trimming: 2 bases; junction bases outside the gene matches: 2. The CDR3 length is 15 residues. Germline-derived CDR1 and CDR2 are SGHDN and FVKESK. In nucleotides, the CDR3 is TGTGCCAGCAGCCCGACAGGGACTGGGGCCAACGTCCTGACTTTC. Its translation: CASSPTGTGANVLTF.

This clone was seen just once. The genes are TRBV7-8 and TRBJ2-5; the D is unclear. The CDR3 contains 14 residues. Germline values: CDR1 SGHVS, CDR2 FQNEAQ. Trimming shortened V by 1 base and J by 5 bases, and 11 bases separated the two germline ends. CDR3 DNA: TGTGCCAGCAGCTTAGTCTCGGGTTTCGAGACCCAGTACTTC. It translates to CASSLVSGFETQYF.

The genes are TRBV27 and TRBJ1-6; 9 nucleotides agree with TRBD1. Trimming at V came to 8 bases and at J to 5 bases, leaving 4 bases not matched to a gene. Germline V gene lookup returns CDR1 MNHEY and CDR2 SMNVEV (reference sequence). CDR3 length equals 14 residues. CDR3 protein: CASQRTGDNSPLHF. The CDR3 DNA is TGTGCCAGCCAAAGGACAGGGGATAATTCACCCCTCCACTTT.

The chain uses TRBV7-9 and TRBJ2-5; unclear D gene. With 1 base removed from V and 5 bases from J, the gap between germline ends came to 5 bases. The CDR3 sequence is 12 residues long. Germline V gene sequence: CDR1 SEHNR, CDR2 FQNEAQ (reference sequence). CDR3 sequence reads: CASSLVMETQYF. CDR3 coding DNA: TGTGCCAGCAGCTTAGTTATGGAGACCCAGTACTTC.

The V and J genes are TRBV5-1 and TRBJ2-3; D possibly matches TRBD1 or TRBD2 (5 bases each). CDR3 size: 16 residues. The germline gives CDR1 SGHRS, CDR2 YFSETQ. The V gene lost 6 bases and the J gene lost 0 bases, with 17 bases spanning the gap. CDR3 nucleotides: TGCGCCAGCACCACAGCCTCGGGGCTCAGCACAGATACGCAGTATTTT. It encodes CASTTASGLSTDTQYF.

The table lists this clone with a few counts. The CDR3 protein is CASSAGQGIYSPLHF. In DNA form, the CDR3 reads TGTGCCAGTAGTGCCGGACAGGGGATTTATTCACCCCTCCACTTT. The rearrangement joins TRBV19 to TRBJ1-6, with 9 positions matching TRBD1. Germline trimming cut 5 bases from V and 8 bases from J; bases unmatched to any gene: 7. The CDR3 spans 15 residues. Germline loops: CDR1 LNHDA, CDR2 SQIVND (reference sequence).

The chain has TRBV5-1 and TRBJ2-5, with TRBD1 identical over 9 bases. Germline V lookup: CDR1 SGHRS, CDR2 YFSETQ. The CDR3 loop spans 15 amino acids. Unmatched junction bases numbered 6, after V lost 4 bases and J lost 2 bases. The CDR3 spells CASSPTGGGQETQYF. In DNA form, the CDR3 reads TGCGCCAGCAGCCCGACAGGGGGAGGGCAAGAGACCCAGTACTTC.

This clone appeared a few times. This chain links TRBV29-1 with TRBJ2-5; a weak D match, TRBD2 (7 bases). Germline CDR1 reads SQVTM; CDR2 reads ANQGSEA. CDR3 length: 12 amino acids. V lost 6 bases and J 5 bases, leaving 13 bases between the germline ends. In DNA, the CDR3 is TGCAGCGTAGGGGGGGGTAAGGAGACCCAGTACTTC. It translates to CSVGGGKETQYF. The full variable domain, with the rest looked up from reference TRBV29-1 and TRBJ2-5, is SAVISQKPSRDICQRGTSLTIQCQVDSQVTMMFWYRQQPGQSLTLIATANQGSEATYESGFVIDKFPISRPNLTFSTLTVSNMSPEDSSIYLCSVGGGKETQYFGPGTRLLVL.

The chain links TRBV14 to TRBJ1-2; D not resolved. CDR3 length: 14 amino acids. The V end was cut by 2 bases, the J end by 4 bases, with 11 bases between. The germline V gene encodes CDR1 SGHDN and CDR2 FVKESK. CDR3 nucleotide sequence: TGTGCCAGCAGCCAAATCGGTGAGATCTATGGCTACACCTTC. Translated: CASSQIGEIYGYTF. Combining the CDR3 with reference TRBV14 and TRBJ1-2 gives the whole variable domain EAGVTQFPSHSVIEKGQTVTLRCDPISGHDNLYWYRRVMGKEIKFLLHFVKESKQDESGMPNNRFLAERTGGTYSTLKVQPAELEDSGVYFCASSQIGEIYGYTFGSGTRLTVV.

The rearrangement links TRBV19 to TRBJ1-2; tentatively, D is TRBD1 (5 bases). CDR1 and CDR2 from the germline V gene are LNHDA and SQIVND (reference sequence). This CDR3 has 13 amino acids. V gave up 3 bases and J gave up 2 bases, with 7 bases separating them. The CDR3 region is CASSMGLNYGYTF. The CDR3 DNA follows: TGTGCCAGTAGTATGGGGCTGAACTATGGCTACACCTTC.

This chain joins TRBV30 and TRBJ2-1; the D gene is possibly TRBD1 (5 bases). Germline values: CDR1 GTSNPN, CDR2 SVGIG (reference sequence). Trimming stripped 2 bases from V and 2 bases from J, with 10 bases between. CDR3 length: 14 residues. CDR3 sequence reads: CAWSKAGTYNEQFF. DNA for the CDR3: TGTGCCTGGAGTAAGGCAGGGACCTACAATGAGCAGTTCTTC.

The rearrangement joins TRBV18 to TRBJ2-3; D gene uncertain. Germline CDR1 KGHSH, CDR2 LQKENI. Trimming left V 4 bases short and J 0 bases short, with 2 bases between. The length of the CDR3 is 12 residues. The DNA of the CDR3 is TGTGCCAGCTCACAGAGCACAGATACGCAGTATTTT. Residues: CASSQSTDTQYF. The variable domain in full, with the rest retrieved from reference TRBV18 and TRBJ2-3, is NAGVMQNPRHLVRRRGQEARLRCSPMKGHSHVYWYRQLPEEGLKFMVYLQKENIIDESGMPKERFSAEFPKEGPSILRIQQVVRGDSAAYFCASSQSTDTQYFGPGTRLTVL.

The rearrangement links TRBV27 to TRBJ1-5; tentatively, D is TRBD1 (5 bases). Germline CDR1 and CDR2: MNHEY and SMNVEV (reference sequence). This CDR3 region has 12 residues. V was trimmed by 3 bases and J by 9 bases, leaving 9 bases between them. The CDR3 here is CASSFPRGPQHF. CDR3 sequence (DNA): TGTGCCAGCAGTTTCCCTAGGGGGCCCCAGCATTTT.

The V call is TRBV27, the J call TRBJ1-2; the D gene is possibly TRBD1 (6 bases). This CDR3 is 14 amino acids long. The V end was cut by 5 bases, the J end by 6 bases, with 16 bases between. CDR1 and CDR2 (germline): MNHEY, SMNVEV (reference sequence). In DNA, the CDR3 is TGTGCCAGCAGTGTCCGTAGGGAGGGGGATGGCTACACCTTC. It codes for CASSVRREGDGYTF.